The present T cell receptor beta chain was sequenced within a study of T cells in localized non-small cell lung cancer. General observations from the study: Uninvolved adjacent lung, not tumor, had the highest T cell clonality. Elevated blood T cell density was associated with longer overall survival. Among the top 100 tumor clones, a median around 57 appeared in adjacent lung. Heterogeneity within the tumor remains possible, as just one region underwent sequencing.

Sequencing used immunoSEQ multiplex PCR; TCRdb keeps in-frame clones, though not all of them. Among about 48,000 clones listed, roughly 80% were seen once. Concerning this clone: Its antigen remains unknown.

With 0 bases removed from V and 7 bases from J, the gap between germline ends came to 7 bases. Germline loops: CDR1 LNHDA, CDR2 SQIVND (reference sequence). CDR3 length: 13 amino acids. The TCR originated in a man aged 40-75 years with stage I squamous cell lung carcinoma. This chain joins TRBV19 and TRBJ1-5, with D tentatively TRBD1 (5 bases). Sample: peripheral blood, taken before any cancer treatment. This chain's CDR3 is CASSIDRGQPQHF. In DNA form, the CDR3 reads TGTGCCAGTAGTATAGATCGGGGGCAGCCCCAGCATTTT.